A selection of T cell receptor beta chains follows, all from one sample in a study of blood T cell repertoires in COVID-19. Clones were sequenced by immunoSEQ multiplex PCR, and TCRdb holds only the in-frame ones, with some missing. The table includes 95,000 to 130,000 clones, 90% detected once. Sequenced sample: peripheral blood. These TCRs come from a human donor with active COVID-19. The donor label of this sample is uncertain. The CDR3 runs from the conserved cysteine through the conserved F or W. Each record gives: V gene, J gene, D gene, clone size, CDR3 DNA, CDR3 protein. The D gene is left open where the match is weak. Size tells how often a clone was seen (once, few, many) or the class of an expanded clone, and some rows leave it out.

v_gene: TRBV7-2
j_gene: TRBJ1-2
d_gene: .
abundance: .
CDR3nt: TGTGCCAGCAGCTCACAGGGATCTAACTATGGCTACACCTTC
CDR3aa: CASSSQGSNYGYTF

v_gene: TRBV19
j_gene: TRBJ1-1
d_gene: TRBD1
abundance: .
CDR3nt: TGTGCCAGTAGTAGGACAGGTGTTGGAACTGAAGCTTTCTTT
CDR3aa: CASSRTGVGTEAFF

v_gene: TRBV9
j_gene: TRBJ2-1
d_gene: TRBD1
abundance: .
CDR3nt: TGTGCCAGCAGCCAGCACCTAGGGACAGGGGGGAATGAGCAGTTCTTC
CDR3aa: CASSQHLGTGGNEQFF

v_gene: TRBV5-8
j_gene: TRBJ2-6
d_gene: .
abundance: .
CDR3nt: TGTGCCAGCAGCGCTCCGAGGGCTTCTGGGGCCAACGTCCTGACTTTC
CDR3aa: CASSAPRASGANVLTF

v_gene: TRBV6-6
j_gene: TRBJ1-5
d_gene: .
abundance: .
CDR3nt: TGTGCCAGCAGTTATAAGGTTGGGCAAGGCAATCAGCCCCAGCATTTT
CDR3aa: CASSYKVGQGNQPQHF

v_gene: TRBV29-1
j_gene: TRBJ1-2
d_gene: TRBD1
abundance: .
CDR3nt: TGCAGCGTTGAGGGACAGGGAGGCTATGGCTACACCTTC
CDR3aa: CSVEGQGGYGYTF

v_gene: TRBV4-3
j_gene: TRBJ2-7
d_gene: .
abundance: .
CDR3nt: TGCGCCAGCAGCCAAGATACTCGCCAGGGCGAGCAGTACTTC
CDR3aa: CASSQDTRQGEQYF

v_gene: TRBV27
j_gene: TRBJ2-7
d_gene: .
abundance: .
CDR3nt: TGTGCCAGCAGTCGAGACTCCTACGAGCAGTACTTC
CDR3aa: CASSRDSYEQYF

v_gene: TRBV5-5
j_gene: TRBJ1-1
d_gene: .
abundance: .
CDR3nt: TGTGCCAGCAGCGAACAGCCTTCGATGAACACTGAAGCTTTCTTT
CDR3aa: CASSEQPSMNTEAFF

v_gene: TRBV10-2
j_gene: TRBJ2-2
d_gene: TRBD1
abundance: .
CDR3nt: TGCGCCAGCAGGGCAACAGGGGGCTTGGCCGGGGAGCTGTTTTTT
CDR3aa: CASRATGGLAGELFF

v_gene: TRBV6-2/TRBV6-3
j_gene: TRBJ1-1
d_gene: .
abundance: .
CDR3nt: TGTGCCAGCAGTTACGCAGGTGAAGCTTTCTTT
CDR3aa: CASSYAGEAFF

v_gene: TRBV18
j_gene: TRBJ2-1
d_gene: TRBD2
abundance: .
CDR3nt: TGTGCCAGCTCACCATTCCTAGCGGGGGGATACAATGAGCAGTTCTTC
CDR3aa: CASSPFLAGGYNEQFF

v_gene: TRBV5-1
j_gene: TRBJ2-5
d_gene: .
abundance: .
CDR3nt: TGCGCCAGCAGCTTGGCTAGCGACGCGACCCAGTACTTC
CDR3aa: CASSLASDATQYF

v_gene: TRBV7-2
j_gene: TRBJ2-7
d_gene: .
abundance: .
CDR3nt: TGTGCCAGCAGCGGTACTATCTCCTACGAGCAGTACTTC
CDR3aa: CASSGTISYEQYF

v_gene: TRBV6-2/TRBV6-3
j_gene: TRBJ2-1
d_gene: TRBD2
abundance: once
CDR3nt: TGTGCCAGCAGTTACTACGGCAGCGGGGGCTCCTACAATGAGCAGTTCTTC
CDR3aa: CASSYYGSGGSYNEQFF

v_gene: TRBV12-3/TRBV12-4
j_gene: TRBJ2-7
d_gene: .
abundance: few
CDR3nt: TGTGCCAGCAGTTTTTCGGGCGAGCAGTACTTC
CDR3aa: CASSFSGEQYF

v_gene: TRBV6-6
j_gene: TRBJ2-2
d_gene: .
abundance: .
CDR3nt: TGTGCCAGCAGTTATGTGGGGGCAAACACCGGGGAGCTGTTTTTT
CDR3aa: CASSYVGANTGELFF

v_gene: TRBV5-1
j_gene: TRBJ2-5
d_gene: .
abundance: .
CDR3nt: TGCGCCAGCAGCCCGGGAGACAGGGATCAAGAGACCCAGTACTTC
CDR3aa: CASSPGDRDQETQYF

v_gene: TRBV9
j_gene: TRBJ2-1
d_gene: TRBD2
abundance: .
CDR3nt: TGTGCCAGCAGCCCCACGCCCCCACGAAGCGGGGATTTATACAATGAGCAGTTCTTC
CDR3aa: CASSPTPPRSGDLYNEQFF

v_gene: TRBV19
j_gene: TRBJ2-2
d_gene: .
abundance: .
CDR3nt: TGTGCCAGTAGTATTATCGGGAAGGCTTGGACCGGGGAGCTGTTTTTT
CDR3aa: CASSIIGKAWTGELFF

v_gene: TRBV27
j_gene: TRBJ2-5
d_gene: .
abundance: .
CDR3nt: TGTGCCAGCGGCAGGACAGTTCAAGAGACCCAGTACTTC
CDR3aa: CASGRTVQETQYF

v_gene: TRBV3-1/TRBV3-2
j_gene: TRBJ2-7
d_gene: .
abundance: .
CDR3nt: TGTGCCAGCAGACACGACAGGAGAGCCTACGAGCAGTACTTC
CDR3aa: CASRHDRRAYEQYF

v_gene: TRBV18
j_gene: TRBJ1-5
d_gene: TRBD1
abundance: few
CDR3nt: TGTGCCAGCTCCGAAGGACAGGGAATTCAGCCCCAGCATTTT
CDR3aa: CASSEGQGIQPQHF

v_gene: TRBV5-4
j_gene: TRBJ1-1
d_gene: .
abundance: once
CDR3nt: TGTGCCAGCAGCTTGGACAGGTGGACTGAAGCTTTCTTT
CDR3aa: CASSLDRWTEAFF

v_gene: TRBV25-1
j_gene: TRBJ2-1
d_gene: TRBD1
abundance: .
CDR3nt: TGTGCCAGCAGTGAAACAGGGGGTTGGAATGAGCAGTTCTTC
CDR3aa: CASSETGGWNEQFF

v_gene: TRBV19
j_gene: TRBJ2-7
d_gene: .
abundance: .
CDR3nt: TGTGCCAGCCAACGGGACTTATCAAGCTCCTACGAGCAGTACTTC
CDR3aa: CASQRDLSSSYEQYF

v_gene: TRBV5-1
j_gene: TRBJ2-7
d_gene: TRBD1
abundance: .
CDR3nt: TGCGCCAGCAGCTTGGGACAGGGGGCTTTGACCGAGCAGTACTTC
CDR3aa: CASSLGQGALTEQYF

v_gene: TRBV19
j_gene: TRBJ1-5
d_gene: TRBD1
abundance: .
CDR3nt: TGTGCCAGTAGTGTCCTTCTACAGGGGAGCGTTCAGCCCCAGCATTTT
CDR3aa: CASSVLLQGSVQPQHF

v_gene: TRBV3-1/TRBV3-2
j_gene: TRBJ2-1
d_gene: TRBD2
abundance: .
CDR3nt: TGTGCCAGCAGCCCAACTAGCGACGATGAGCAGTTCTTC
CDR3aa: CASSPTSDDEQFF

v_gene: TRBV7-9
j_gene: TRBJ2-5
d_gene: TRBD1
abundance: .
CDR3nt: TGTGCCAGCAAGTTTTACCCGGGACAGAGCACTGAGACCCAGTACTTC
CDR3aa: CASKFYPGQSTETQYF

v_gene: TRBV5-1
j_gene: TRBJ1-1
d_gene: .
abundance: .
CDR3nt: TGCGCCAGCAGCTTGGCCGCGAAGAACACTGAAGCTTTCTTT
CDR3aa: CASSLAAKNTEAFF

v_gene: TRBV29-1
j_gene: TRBJ2-2
d_gene: TRBD1
abundance: .
CDR3nt: TGCAGCGTTGAGGGAACAGGGGCCGGGGAGCTGTTTTTT
CDR3aa: CSVEGTGAGELFF

v_gene: TRBV6-2/TRBV6-3
j_gene: TRBJ2-5
d_gene: .
abundance: .
CDR3nt: TGTGCCAGCAGTTACCTCTCAGGGCACCAAGAGACCCAGTACTTC
CDR3aa: CASSYLSGHQETQYF

v_gene: TRBV30
j_gene: TRBJ1-5
d_gene: TRBD1
abundance: .
CDR3nt: TGTGCCTGGAGCGTGACAGGGCTTAATCAGCCCCAGCATTTT
CDR3aa: CAWSVTGLNQPQHF

v_gene: TRBV7-2
j_gene: TRBJ1-1
d_gene: .
abundance: .
CDR3nt: TGTGCCAGCAGCATCACACAGGGAAACACTGAAGCTTTCTTT
CDR3aa: CASSITQGNTEAFF

v_gene: TRBV19
j_gene: TRBJ1-3
d_gene: .
abundance: .
CDR3nt: TGTGCCAGTAGTATACGGGGTAACTATGGAAACACCATATATTTT
CDR3aa: CASSIRGNYGNTIYF

v_gene: TRBV7-8
j_gene: TRBJ2-5
d_gene: .
abundance: .
CDR3nt: TGTGCCAGCAGCCCCACTAGGCTGGAGACCCAGTACTTC
CDR3aa: CASSPTRLETQYF

v_gene: TRBV19
j_gene: TRBJ2-1
d_gene: .
abundance: .
CDR3nt: TGTGCCAGTAGTCCAGGCCTCTACAATGAGCAGTTCTTC
CDR3aa: CASSPGLYNEQFF

v_gene: TRBV4-1
j_gene: TRBJ2-1
d_gene: TRBD2
abundance: .
CDR3nt: TGCGCCAGCAGCCAAGAATCGGCGGCGGTAGCGGGGGACCGCTCCTACAATGAGCAGTTCTTC
CDR3aa: CASSQESAAVAGDRSYNEQFF

v_gene: TRBV11-2
j_gene: TRBJ1-3
d_gene: .
abundance: .
CDR3nt: TGTGCCAGCAGCTTAGAATACGGTGGCTCTGGAAACACCATATATTTT
CDR3aa: CASSLEYGGSGNTIYF

v_gene: TRBV11-2
j_gene: TRBJ1-4
d_gene: .
abundance: once
CDR3nt: TGTGCCAGCAGCCCAAGGGTAGGGAGGACTGAAAAACTGTTTTTT
CDR3aa: CASSPRVGRTEKLFF

v_gene: TRBV11-2
j_gene: TRBJ2-1
d_gene: TRBD2
abundance: .
CDR3nt: TGTGCCAGCAGCTTAGATCCGCGGGGGGCCCGGTCGCAGTTCTTC
CDR3aa: CASSLDPRGARSQFF

v_gene: TRBV7-3
j_gene: TRBJ1-1
d_gene: .
abundance: once
CDR3nt: TGTGCCAGCAGCTTGCAGGGGCTGGGTGAAGCTTTCTTT
CDR3aa: CASSLQGLGEAFF

v_gene: TRBV28
j_gene: TRBJ2-4
d_gene: .
abundance: .
CDR3nt: TGTGCCAGCAGTTCGACCCCACCAGGGAACAAAAACATTCAGTACTTC
CDR3aa: CASSSTPPGNKNIQYF

v_gene: TRBV29-1
j_gene: TRBJ1-2
d_gene: .
abundance: .
CDR3nt: TGCAGCGTTTTCGGGGACTATGGCTACACCTTC
CDR3aa: CSVFGDYGYTF

v_gene: TRBV5-1
j_gene: TRBJ2-3
d_gene: TRBD2
abundance: .
CDR3nt: TGCGCCAGCAGCACGGGACTAGCGGGGATAACAGATACGCAGTATTTT
CDR3aa: CASSTGLAGITDTQYF

v_gene: TRBV7-9
j_gene: TRBJ2-7
d_gene: TRBD1
abundance: .
CDR3nt: TGTGCCAGCAGCTTAGGACAGGGGACATTAGACGAGCAGTACTTC
CDR3aa: CASSLGQGTLDEQYF

v_gene: TRBV5-6
j_gene: TRBJ2-3
d_gene: TRBD2
abundance: .
CDR3nt: TGTGCCAGCAGCTTGTTGCGGGGGGCTAGCACAGATACGCAGTATTTT
CDR3aa: CASSLLRGASTDTQYF

v_gene: TRBV24-1
j_gene: TRBJ2-7
d_gene: TRBD2
abundance: .
CDR3nt: TGTGCCAGCACCCCCAGATGGGGGGGAGGGATCTACGAGCAGTACTTC
CDR3aa: CASTPRWGGGIYEQYF

v_gene: TRBV5-1
j_gene: TRBJ2-2
d_gene: TRBD1
abundance: .
CDR3nt: TGCGCCAGCAGCTTAACAACCGGGACAGGGGCTGCCGGGGAGCTGTTTTTT
CDR3aa: CASSLTTGTGAAGELFF

v_gene: TRBV28
j_gene: TRBJ2-6
d_gene: .
abundance: .
CDR3nt: TGTGCCAGCAGTCCCCGATCAGGGGGGGCCAACGTCCTGACTTTC
CDR3aa: CASSPRSGGANVLTF